The 5 T cell receptor beta chains below were found in one sample sequenced in a study of T cells in Graves' hyperthyroidism and ophthalmopathy. What was amplified from RNA transcripts were TCR beta CDR3 regions. Researchers ran a first-round RT-PCR on the TCR CDR3 using the HTBI primer set. TCRdb redid the calling of the multiplex PCR reads with MiXCR, one entry per CDR3 protein. The sample holds under 300,000 distinct CDR3 sequences, less than 30% seen once. Source material: blood. Receptors originate from a man between 35 and 55 years old with Graves' hyperthyroidism that later progressed to Graves' ophthalmopathy.

This clonotype was recorded at least ten times. This chain links TRBV11-2 with TRBJ1-1; the match to TRBD1 covers 9 bases. V shed 5 bases and J 4 bases; nucleotides not matched to a gene: 8. This CDR3 spans 15 amino acids. Germline CDR1 reads SGHAT; CDR2 reads FQNNGV. CDR3 amino acids: CASSVTTGGATEAFF. The DNA for the CDR3 is TGTGCCAGCAGCGTAACGACAGGGGGGGCCACTGAAGCTTTCTTT. Full variable domain (missing parts from reference TRBV11-2 and TRBJ1-1): EAGVAQSPRYKIIEKRQSVAFWCNPISGHATLYWYQQILGQGPKLLIQFQNNGVVDDSQLPKDRFSAERLKGVDSTLKIQPAKLEDSAVYLCASSVTTGGATEAFFGQGTRLTVV.

This clonotype was observed at least ten times. The chain recombines TRBV7-3 with TRBJ2-5, with 7 bases identical to TRBD1. From germline, CDR1 is SGHTA and CDR2 FQGTGA. Germline trimming cut 4 bases from V and 7 bases from J; bases unmatched to any gene: 6. The CDR3 is 13 residues long. CDR3 nucleotides: TGTGCCAGCAGCTCGGACAGGTCTGGGACCCAGTACTTC. Residues: CASSSDRSGTQYF.

The chain recombines TRBV29-1 with TRBJ1-2, with D possibly TRBD1 on 6 matching bases. Germline V gene lookup returns CDR1 SQVTM and CDR2 ANQGSEA. The CDR3 is made up of 12 amino acids. V was shortened by 3 bases and J by 8 bases, with 13 bases between the two germline ends. CDR3 nucleotide sequence: TGCAGCGTTGAGGGGGGGGGCTACGGCTACACCTTC. Its protein is CSVEGGGYGYTF.

Ten or more counts support this clonotype. V gene TRBV5-1 combines with J gene TRBJ1-3, with 8 bases fitting TRBD1. V lost 7 bases to trimming and J lost 3 bases; unmatched junction nucleotides: 3. There are 13 residues in the CDR3. From germline, CDR1 is SGHRS and CDR2 YFSETQ. The CDR3 region is CASSTGVGNTIYF. In nucleotides, the CDR3 is TGCGCCAGCTCGACAGGGGTTGGAAACACCATATATTTT.

This clonotype was seen many times. The chain combines TRBV6-1 with TRBJ1-5; D gene ambiguous. The CDR3 contains 14 residues. V was pared by 3 bases and J by 3 bases, with 9 bases between. Germline assignment: CDR1 MNHNS and CDR2 SASEGT. The DNA for the CDR3 is TGTGCCAGCAGTGAGTTGACTTTCAATCAGCCCCAGCATTTT. This encodes CASSELTFNQPQHF.